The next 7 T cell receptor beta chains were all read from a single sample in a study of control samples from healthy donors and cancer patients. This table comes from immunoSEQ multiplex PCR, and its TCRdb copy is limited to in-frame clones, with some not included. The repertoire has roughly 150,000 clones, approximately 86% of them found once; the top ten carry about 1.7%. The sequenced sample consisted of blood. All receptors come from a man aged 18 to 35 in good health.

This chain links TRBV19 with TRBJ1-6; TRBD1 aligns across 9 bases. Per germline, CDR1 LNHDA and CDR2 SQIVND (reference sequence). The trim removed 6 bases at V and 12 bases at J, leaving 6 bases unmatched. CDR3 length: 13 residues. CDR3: CASSQGQGKPLHF. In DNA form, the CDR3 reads TGTGCCAGTAGCCAGGGACAGGGAAAACCCCTCCACTTT. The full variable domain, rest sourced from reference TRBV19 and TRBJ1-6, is DGGITQSPKYLFRKEGQNVTLSCEQNLNHDAMYWYRQDPGQGLRLIYYSQIVNDFQKGDIAEGYSVSREKKESFPLTVTSAQKNPTAFYLCASSQGQGKPLHFGNGTRLTVT.

CDR3 residues: CASSLGDGAGDSYEQYF. In nucleotides, the CDR3 is TGCGCCAGCAGCTTGGGGGATGGAGCGGGGGACTCCTACGAGCAGTACTTC. The rearrangement joins TRBV5-1 to TRBJ2-7, with 8 bases aligning to TRBD2. Unmatched junction bases numbered 8, after V lost 0 bases and J lost 0 bases. This CDR3 has 17 amino acids. Germline V gene lookup returns CDR1 SGHRS and CDR2 YFSETQ.

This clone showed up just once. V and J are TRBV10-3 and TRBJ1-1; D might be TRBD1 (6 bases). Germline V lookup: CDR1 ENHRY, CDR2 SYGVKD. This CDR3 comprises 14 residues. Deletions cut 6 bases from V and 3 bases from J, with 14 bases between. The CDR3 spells CAIRPTGEHTEAFF. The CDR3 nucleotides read TGTGCCATCAGACCGACAGGTGAACACACTGAAGCTTTCTTT.

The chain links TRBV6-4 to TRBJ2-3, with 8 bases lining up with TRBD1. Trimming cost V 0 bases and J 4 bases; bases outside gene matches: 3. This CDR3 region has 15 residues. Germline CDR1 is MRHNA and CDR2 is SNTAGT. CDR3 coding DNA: TGTGCCAGCAGTGACTCGGCAGGGGGCCCAGATACGCAGTATTTT. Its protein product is CASSDSAGGPDTQYF.

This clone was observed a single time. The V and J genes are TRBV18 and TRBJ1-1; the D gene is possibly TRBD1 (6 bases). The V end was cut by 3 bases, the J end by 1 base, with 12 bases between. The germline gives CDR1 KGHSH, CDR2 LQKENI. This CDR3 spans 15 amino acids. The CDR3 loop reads CASSPRGQTNTEAFF. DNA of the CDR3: TGTGCCAGCTCACCGCGAGGACAGACGAACACTGAAGCTTTCTTT.

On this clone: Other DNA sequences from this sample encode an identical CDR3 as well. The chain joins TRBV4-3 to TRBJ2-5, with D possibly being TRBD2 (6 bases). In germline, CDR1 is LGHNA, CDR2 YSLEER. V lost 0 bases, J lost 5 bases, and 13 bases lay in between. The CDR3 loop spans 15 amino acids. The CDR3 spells CASSQDWQGGETQYF. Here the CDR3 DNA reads TGCGCCAGCAGCCAAGATTGGCAGGGAGGCGAGACCCAGTACTTC.

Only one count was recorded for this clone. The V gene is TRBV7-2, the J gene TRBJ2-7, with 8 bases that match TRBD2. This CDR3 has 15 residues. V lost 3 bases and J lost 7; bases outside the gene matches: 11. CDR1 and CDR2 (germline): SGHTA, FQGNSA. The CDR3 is CASSLGPSGLREQYF. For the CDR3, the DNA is TGTGCCAGCAGCTTGGGTCCTAGCGGGCTAAGAGAGCAGTACTTC.